The 22 T cell receptor beta chains presented below share a single source sample, sequenced in a study of Ad26.COV2.S vaccination and SARS-CoV-2 variants. The treatment is: some 20 received Ad26.COV2.S at low or high dose, single or two shots; several received placebo; per-sample allocation not given. The study sampled participants on day 63 after the first vaccine or placebo injection. Produced via immunoSEQ multiplex PCR; TCRdb's table is partial and in-frame only. In the table there are about 350,000 clones, about 87% of which are singletons. The sample was peripheral blood, taken in a trial of Ad26.COV2.S vaccine versus placebo. These receptors originate from a person aged 18-60 years who received the Ad26.COV2.S COVID-19 vaccine or a placebo.

The chain carries TRBV30 and TRBJ1-5, with 8 bases lining up with TRBD1. V shed 0 bases, J shed 2 bases, and the junction held 6 bases outside the gene matches. The CDR3 extends over 16 amino acids. The germline gives CDR1 GTSNPN, CDR2 SVGIG (reference sequence). CDR3 in DNA: TGTGCCTGGAGTGTCGGCAGGGGGCTTGGCAATCAGCCCCAGCATTTT. Its translation is CAWSVGRGLGNQPQHF.

This chain uses TRBV6-1 with TRBJ1-1, with D unclear. V was pared by 0 bases and J by 1 base, with 9 bases between. CDR1 MNHNS and CDR2 SASEGT come from the germline V gene. The CDR3 length is 15 residues. Written as DNA, the CDR3 is TGTGCCAGCAGTGAAGCCTGGGGTCCGAACACTGAAGCTTTCTTT. Protein: CASSEAWGPNTEAFF.

This chain links TRBV4-3 with TRBJ1-4; no firm D call. The CDR3 spans 13 residues. CDR1 is LGHNA, CDR2 YSLEER, per germline. Trimming left V 0 bases short and J 8 bases short, with 7 bases between. The DNA of the CDR3 is TGCGCCAGCAGCCAAGATCGTCGGGAAAAACTGTTTTTT. Amino acid sequence: CASSQDRREKLFF.

The rearrangement links TRBV7-3 to TRBJ2-7; 10 bases agree with TRBD1. The ends lost 1 base at V and 3 bases at J; junction bases unmatched: 3. The CDR3 loop spans 15 amino acids. CDR1 and CDR2 from the germline V gene are SGHTA and FQGTGA. The chain's CDR3 is CASSLSGTGVYEQYF. The CDR3 DNA reads as TGTGCCAGCAGCTTAAGTGGGACAGGGGTCTACGAGCAGTACTTC.

V usage is TRBV11-3 and J usage is TRBJ1-1, with D hard to call. Germline V gene data show CDR1 as SGHNT and CDR2 as YENEEA. The CDR3 runs to 13 residues. Trimming removed 5 bases from V and 1 base from J, with 8 bases in between. The CDR3 DNA is TGTGCCAGCAGCCAGACACCGAACACTGAAGCTTTCTTT. Translating gives CASSQTPNTEAFF.

This chain uses TRBV7-3 with TRBJ2-3; TRBD1 is a possible D gene (5 bases). Trimming removed 4 bases at V and 4 bases at J, with 9 bases between. Germline V lookup: CDR1 SGHTA, CDR2 FQGTGA. This CDR3 spans 13 amino acids. CDR3 amino acids: CASSSAGPDTQYF. The CDR3 nucleotides are TGTGCCAGCAGCTCGGCAGGGCCAGATACGCAGTATTTT.

This clone was counted once. Other DNA variants within this sample encode the same CDR3. The rearrangement joins TRBV7-3 to TRBJ1-5, with TRBD1 identical over 8 bases. CDR3 length: 15 amino acids. From germline, CDR1 is SGHTA and CDR2 FQGTGA. The trim removed 5 bases at V and 4 bases at J, leaving 7 bases unmatched. The CDR3 sequence: CASSLGQGSNQPQHF. CDR3 bases: TGTGCCAGCAGCCTTGGACAGGGCAGTAATCAGCCCCAGCATTTT. The whole variable domain, remainder taken from reference TRBV7-3 and TRBJ1-5, is GAGVSQTPSNKVTEKGKYVELRCDPISGHTALYWYRQSLGQGPEFLIYFQGTGAADDSGLPNDRFFAVRPEGSVSTLKIQRTERGDSAVYLCASSLGQGSNQPQHFGDGTRLSIL.

CDR3 in amino acids: CASSFPVRGGTGQPQHF. CDR3 nucleotides: TGTGCCAGCAGTTTCCCAGTTCGGGGAGGGACGGGGCAGCCCCAGCATTTT. The V and J genes are TRBV28 and TRBJ1-5, with D perhaps matching TRBD1 (5 bases). Trimming cost V 3 bases and J 7 bases, with 22 bases left between them. There are 17 residues in the CDR3. From germline, CDR1 is MDHEN and CDR2 SYDVKM.

This rearrangement joins TRBV24-1 to TRBJ2-7, with 8 bases that match TRBD1. Per the germline V gene, CDR1 is KGHDR and CDR2 is SFDVKD. V was pared by 0 bases and J by 3 bases, with 3 bases of the junction left unmatched. This CDR3 comprises 15 residues. The CDR3 nucleotides are TGTGCCACCAGTGATTTGTGGACAGGGAACTACGAGCAGTACTTC. The encoded protein is CATSDLWTGNYEQYF.

This clone was found once. The chain links TRBV27 to TRBJ2-7, with 8 bases matching TRBD1. The CDR3 length is 14 residues. The V and J ends lost 6 bases and 2 bases, in that order; junction bases with no gene match: 6. Per germline, CDR1 MNHEY and CDR2 SMNVEV (reference sequence). The CDR3 spells CASSDRGNTYEQYF. CDR3 sequence (DNA): TGTGCCAGCAGCGACAGGGGTAATACCTACGAGCAGTACTTC.

In its sample, this clone was seen once. The CDR3 loop is CASSQREGQINEQFF. The CDR3 DNA follows: TGTGCCAGCAGCCAAAGGGAGGGGCAGATCAATGAGCAGTTCTTC. The V call is TRBV4-2, the J call TRBJ2-1; 7 bases fit TRBD2. Looked up from germline, CDR1 is LGHNA and CDR2 is YNFKEQ. There are 15 residues in the CDR3. V dropped 2 bases and J dropped 6; count of bases not matched to a gene: 7.

This clone turned up a few times. V usage is TRBV6-4 and J usage is TRBJ2-3; D may be TRBD1 (7 bases). The CDR3 has 19 amino acids. V gave up 3 bases and J gave up 0 bases, with 22 bases separating them. Germline CDR1 is MRHNA and CDR2 is SNTAGT. This chain's CDR3 is CASSDRLRDRGTSTDTQYF. In DNA, the CDR3 is TGTGCCAGCAGTGATCGACTCCGGGACAGAGGGACTAGCACAGATACGCAGTATTTT.

The V and J genes are TRBV9 and TRBJ1-2, with unresolved D. Germline V gene lookup returns CDR1 SGDLS and CDR2 YYNGEE. Trimming pared 1 base from V and 0 bases from J, leaving 10 bases between. This CDR3 has 15 residues. The CDR3 reads CASSVWEVTNYGYTF. The CDR3 DNA follows: TGTGCCAGCAGCGTATGGGAGGTTACTAACTATGGCTACACCTTC.

This CDR3 is CASSIAGPVVPTF. CDR3 DNA sequence: TGTGCCAGCAGCATTGCGGGCCCGGTGGTACCCACCTTC. The chain recombines TRBV6-2 or TRBV6-3 with TRBJ1-2, with unresolved D. This CDR3 comprises 13 residues. The V gene's germline CDR1 is MNHEY and CDR2 SVGEGT. Trimming pared 6 bases from V and 13 bases from J, leaving 21 bases between.

The rearrangement uses TRBV9 and TRBJ2-1; D possibly corresponds to TRBD2 (6 bases). V shed 0 bases and J shed 7 bases, with 26 bases lying between them. Germline CDR1 is SGDLS and CDR2 is YYNGEE. CDR3 length equals 19 residues. The CDR3 DNA reads as TGTGCCAGCAGCGTAGAGATAGCGGACCATACCACGCGGGTGAATGAGCAGTTCTTC. This codes for CASSVEIADHTTRVNEQFF.

The chain employs TRBV6-5 and TRBJ1-1; a weak D match, TRBD1 (6 bases). Trimming removed 0 bases from V and 5 bases from J, with 10 bases in between. Per the germline V gene, CDR1 is MNHEY and CDR2 is SVGAGI. This CDR3 has 14 amino acids. The DNA for the CDR3 is TGTGCCAGCAGTTACTCCGGGGGCCGGACTGAAGCTTTCTTT. It specifies CASSYSGGRTEAFF.

V gene TRBV7-9 combines with J gene TRBJ1-4, with D unresolved. V lost 4 bases, J lost 4 bases, and 13 bases lay in between. CDR1 is SEHNR, CDR2 FQNEAQ, per germline (reference sequence). The CDR3 contains 15 residues. CDR3 loop: CASSSVDVYNEKLFF. The CDR3 coding sequence is TGTGCCAGCAGCTCAGTGGACGTTTATAATGAAAAACTGTTTTTT.

The genes are TRBV12-1 and TRBJ2-3; TRBD2, the D gene given by the table, was not confirmed from the DNA. TRBV12-1 is described as a pseudogene. The CDR3 totals 17 residues. DNA for the CDR3: TGTGCCAGCAGCTTTGCCGGGACTAGATCTTGGTCAGATACGCAGTATTTT. As protein: CASSFAGTRSWSDTQYF.

This clone was counted once. This rearrangement joins TRBV18 to TRBJ2-7, with D possibly being TRBD1 or TRBD2 (5 bases each). Germline lookup yields CDR1 KGHSH and CDR2 LQKENI. The CDR3 covers 14 residues. Trimming removed 3 bases at V and 2 bases at J, with 11 bases between. CDR3 in amino acids: CASSPTLGAYEQYF. The CDR3 nucleotides read TGTGCCAGCTCACCCACGTTGGGGGCCTACGAGCAGTACTTC.

The chain links TRBV4-3 to TRBJ1-1; 11 bases agree with TRBD1. From germline, CDR1 is LGHNA and CDR2 YSLEER. Trimming cost V 4 bases and J 1 base; bases outside gene matches: 5. The CDR3 runs 16 residues. In DNA, the CDR3 is TGCGCCAGCAGCCTCTGGACAGGGGGCCAGAACACTGAAGCTTTCTTT. Translation gives CASSLWTGGQNTEAFF.

This clone has just a few counts. The chain uses TRBV6-5 and TRBJ2-3; D is possibly TRBD2 (6 bases). V lost 4 bases to trimming and J lost 2 bases, with 7 bases between them. CDR3 size: 13 residues. Germline CDR1 and CDR2: MNHEY and SVGAGI. The CDR3: CASSWGVTDTQYF. The CDR3, as DNA: TGTGCCAGCAGTTGGGGGGTCACAGATACGCAGTATTTT.

The CDR3 DNA reads as TGCGCCAGCAGCCAACTACTAGTTAGCCCAGCCTACGAGCAGTACTTC. Protein sequence: CASSQLLVSPAYEQYF. This chain links TRBV4-3 with TRBJ2-7; a possible D gene is TRBD2 (5 bases). The CDR3 is 16 residues long. Germline CDR1 and CDR2: LGHNA and YSLEER. V was trimmed by 2 bases and J by 2 bases, leaving 16 bases between them.